These T cell receptor beta chains were read from a single sample in a study of T cells in Graves' hyperthyroidism and ophthalmopathy. TCRdb passed the multiplex PCR reads through MiXCR, listing each CDR3 protein once. The sample carries 550,000 to 700,000 distinct CDR3 sequences, about half recorded once. Sequencing input: peripheral blood or thyroid tissue (not recorded which). These receptor sequences come from an adult woman with Graves' disease, either hyperthyroidism or ophthalmopathy (not recorded which). Each CDR3 is given with its conserved first and last residue.

V gene	J gene	CDR3 length	CDR3 protein
TRBV2	TRBJ2-5	12	CASSVGDQPQYF
TRBV20-1	TRBJ2-6	13	CSARGAGTNVLTF
TRBV19	TRBJ2-2	11	CALGDTGELFF
TRBV28	TRBJ2-7	18	CASSSSGTSGMRSYEQYF
TRBV7-2	TRBJ1-5	16	CASSLVTLGGNQPQHF
TRBV4-1	TRBJ2-5	13	CASSLGPLETQYF
TRBV29-1	TRBJ1-3	11	CSVRSGNTIYF
TRBV12-3/TRBV12-4	TRBJ1-4	16	CASSPHGAATNEKLFF
TRBV19	TRBJ2-7	13	CASSIGIYYEQYF
TRBV5-4	TRBJ2-7	14	CASSGAWGSGEQYF
TRBV11-2	TRBJ1-3	15	CASSLTREIGNTIYF
TRBV7-9	TRBJ2-7	13	CASSKDNSYEQYF
TRBV7-9	TRBJ2-5	13	CASRQTVQETQYF
TRBV14	TRBJ2-7	15	CASSQRQGYTYEQYF
TRBV10-3	TRBJ1-2	15	CAISETGADTEGYTF
TRBV29-1	TRBJ1-6	11	CSWGQSTPLHF
TRBV20-1	TRBJ1-5	15	CSATAAGNSNQPQHF
TRBV2	TRBJ2-2	13	CASSELLVGELFF
TRBV2	TRBJ1-1	11	CASSPRPGGFF
TRBV7-9	TRBJ2-7	14	CASREAGVNYEQYF
TRBV4-1	TRBJ2-7	16	CASSQEVGTGDYEQYF
TRBV7-8	TRBJ2-7	15	CASNKREGGSNEQYF
TRBV19	TRBJ1-5	14	CASSIGGAIQPQHF
TRBV19	TRBJ2-2	16	CASSLRQGSDTGELFF
TRBV10-3	TRBJ2-5	13	CAISESFQETQYF
TRBV2	TRBJ2-7	13	CASSVSGTYEQYF
TRBV20-1	TRBJ2-7	12	CSARREPFEQYF
TRBV7-9	TRBJ1-1	12	CASRSTAAEAFF
TRBV7-8	TRBJ1-5	15	CASSPRRTGWQPQHF
TRBV7-8	TRBJ1-5	15	CASSLARVSGQPQHF
TRBV28	TRBJ2-7	14	CASSFFSSSYEQYF
TRBV10-2	TRBJ1-5	15	CASSGTGASNQPQHF
TRBV10-3	TRBJ2-3	14	CAISGLAGADTQYF
TRBV2	TRBJ1-5	14	CASAWGSSNQPQHF
TRBV7-9	TRBJ1-1	14	CASSPRQGSTEAFF
TRBV12-3/TRBV12-4	TRBJ2-5	12	CASSLDGETQYF
TRBV5-1	TRBJ2-7	14	CASRNRDGSFEQYF
TRBV7-9	TRBJ2-3	14	CASSAERSTDTQYF
TRBV9	TRBJ1-3	15	CASRSDRSSGNTIYF
TRBV20-1	TRBJ1-4	13	CSATQGGYEKLFF
TRBV20-1	TRBJ2-3	15	CSASPGRGGADTQYF
TRBV20-1	TRBJ2-7	14	CSARVRKRSYEQYF
TRBV7-9	TRBJ2-6	15	CASSLGNRGANVLTF
TRBV6-5	TRBJ1-3	16	CASSAQTGTRGNTIYF
TRBV27	TRBJ2-7	13	CASSLLAGYEQYF
TRBV20-1	TRBJ2-5	16	CSANRLGGRPGETQYF
TRBV10-1	TRBJ2-5	11	CASDRQETQYF
TRBV2	TRBJ2-7	12	CASSEFPGRQYF
TRBV4-1	TRBJ1-5	15	CASSQHGTGNQPQHF